What follows are 29 T cell receptor beta chains derived from one specimen sequenced in a study of T cells in narcolepsy. Only in-frame clones appear in the TCRdb table, and some are missing; sequencing was by immunoSEQ multiplex PCR. In the table there are tens of thousands of clones, roughly 87% of which are singletons. Specimen: CD45RA- memory CD4+ T cells from PBMCs. These receptors all come from a human donor with narcolepsy.

This chain links TRBV6-5 with TRBJ1-1; the match to TRBD1 covers 10 bases. The J segment lost 5 bases and the V segment lost 6 bases, leaving 9 bases of the junction unmatched. From germline, CDR1 is MNHEY and CDR2 SVGAGI. This CDR3 is 15 amino acids long. The CDR3 DNA is TGTGCCAGCAGACCCAGACAGGGGGCCGGGACTGAAGCTTTCTTT. This encodes CASRPRQGAGTEAFF.

This clone has just a few counts. V is TRBV9 and J is TRBJ2-3; perhaps TRBD2 as D (5 bases). The CDR3 runs 16 residues. The V end was cut by 0 bases, the J end by 4 bases, with 15 bases between. The germline V gene has CDR1 SGDLS and CDR2 YYNGEE. The CDR3 reads CASSVASIGTADTQYF. The DNA for the CDR3 is TGTGCCAGCAGCGTAGCTAGCATCGGTACCGCAGATACGCAGTATTTT.

This chain connects TRBV7-8 to TRBJ2-4, with a possible D match to TRBD1 (6 bases). Trimming took 1 base from V and 9 from J, leaving 13 bases between them. This CDR3 comprises 14 residues. Germline V lookup: CDR1 SGHVS, CDR2 FQNEAQ. CDR3 amino acids: CASSLGTASGIQYF. CDR3 nucleotide sequence: TGTGCCAGCAGCTTAGGGACAGCCTCCGGCATTCAGTACTTC.

V gene TRBV9 combines with J gene TRBJ2-2, with no clear D. V shed 2 bases and J shed 2 bases, with 10 bases lying between them. Germline V lookup: CDR1 SGDLS, CDR2 YYNGEE. The CDR3 extends over 15 amino acids. CDR3: CASSVPPTNTGELFF. The CDR3 DNA is TGTGCCAGCAGCGTCCCCCCAACCAACACCGGGGAGCTGTTTTTT.

The V call is TRBV6-5, the J call TRBJ1-3, with no clear D. Germline V gene data show CDR1 as MNHEY and CDR2 as SVGAGI. With 3 bases removed from V and 2 bases from J, the gap between germline ends came to 5 bases. This CDR3 has 13 amino acids. The CDR3 sequence: CASSYDTGNTIYF. DNA of the CDR3: TGTGCCAGCAGTTATGACACTGGAAACACCATATATTTT.

This clone was seen a single time. The chain combines TRBV30 with TRBJ1-3; D is unresolved. The CDR3 loop spans 14 amino acids. Germline V gives CDR1 GTSNPN, CDR2 SVGIG (reference sequence). V lost 5 bases and J lost 0, with 11 bases in between. The CDR3 coding sequence is TGTGCCTGGTATAACGGGCTCTCTGGAAACACCATATATTTT. Residues: CAWYNGLSGNTIYF.

The sample holds a few counts of this clone. The chain links TRBV5-1 to TRBJ2-5; 10 positions match TRBD1. This CDR3 spans 14 amino acids. CDR1 SGHRS and CDR2 YFSETQ come from the germline V gene. The V gene end was trimmed by 4 bases and the J gene end by 4 bases; junction bases not matched to a gene: 4. CDR3 DNA sequence: TGCGCCAGCAGCCATCGGGACAGGGGAGAGACCCAGTACTTC. It yields the protein CASSHRDRGETQYF.

The chain employs TRBV7-6 and TRBJ1-1, with 7 bases lining up with TRBD1. The junction had 7 bases not matched to a gene; V was cut back by 3 bases and J by 3 bases. Per germline, CDR1 SGHVS and CDR2 FNYEAQ. The CDR3 sequence is 15 residues long. Here the CDR3 reads CASSLGGRGDTEAFF. DNA of the CDR3: TGTGCCAGCAGCTTGGGGGGCAGGGGGGACACTGAAGCTTTCTTT. The full variable domain, with the rest looked up from reference TRBV7-6 and TRBJ1-1, is GAGVSQSPRYKVTKRGQDVALRCDPISGHVSLYWYRQALGQGPEFLTYFNYEAQQDKSGLPNDRFSAERPEGSISTLTIQRTEQRDSAMYRCASSLGGRGDTEAFFGQGTRLTVV.

J is TRBJ1-2 and V is TRBV6-1; D might be TRBD1 (5 bases). Germline CDR1 is MNHNS and CDR2 is SASEGT. CDR3 size: 14 residues. Trimming shortened V by 5 bases and J by 4 bases, and 14 bases separated the two germline ends. CDR3: CASSYSGDSYGYTF. The CDR3 DNA reads as TGTGCCAGCAGTTATTCCGGGGACTCCTATGGCTACACCTTC.

The CDR3 DNA reads TGTGCCAGTAGTATAGTCAACAGACCAAATGAAAAACTGTTTTTT. Translating it yields CASSIVNRPNEKLFF. The chain has TRBV19 and TRBJ1-4; D gene unclear. Germline CDR1 and CDR2: LNHDA and SQIVND (reference sequence). This CDR3 region has 15 residues. Trimming pared 1 base from V and 5 bases from J, leaving 11 bases between.

J is TRBJ2-4 and V is TRBV5-8, with D maybe TRBD2 (6 bases). CDR1 and CDR2 (germline): SGHTS, YDEGEE. The CDR3 is 16 amino acids. V was trimmed by 5 bases and J by 0 bases, leaving 15 bases between them. This chain's CDR3 is CASSPMAGLAKNIQYF. Here the CDR3 DNA reads TGTGCCAGCAGTCCTATGGCGGGGCTAGCCAAAAACATTCAGTACTTC.

This clone was seen more than once but under ten times. V and J are TRBV7-2 and TRBJ2-3; D may be TRBD2 (7 bases). The CDR3 covers 13 residues. Trimming left V 4 bases short and J 6 bases short, with 11 bases between. Germline V lookup: CDR1 SGHTA, CDR2 FQGNSA. The CDR3 sequence is CASSWGGGDTQYF. The DNA of the CDR3 is TGTGCCAGCAGCTGGGGCGGGGGCGATACGCAGTATTTT.

This clone came up once. The chain combines TRBV5-1 with TRBJ2-1, with D possibly matching TRBD2 (6 bases). Deletions cut 2 bases from V and 8 bases from J, with 17 bases between. CDR1 is SGHRS and CDR2 is YFSETQ in the germline V gene. There are 15 residues in the CDR3. The CDR3 sequence is CASSFRSRGSDEQFF. The CDR3, as DNA: TGCGCCAGCAGCTTTCGAAGTCGGGGGTCGGATGAGCAGTTCTTC.

This clone was picked up one time. The chain is built from TRBV2 and TRBJ1-5; the match to TRBD1 covers 8 bases. V lost 6 bases, J lost 4 bases, and 8 bases stayed unmatched. The CDR3 is 15 amino acids. CDR1 and CDR2 (germline): SNHLY, FYNNEI. The CDR3 DNA is TGTGCCAGCAGAACAGGGGGAGTGAGAAATCAGCCCCAGCATTTT. It translates to CASRTGGVRNQPQHF.

V gene TRBV30 combines with J gene TRBJ2-5; TRBD1 matches at 9 bases. Per germline, CDR1 GTSNPN and CDR2 SVGIG (reference sequence). CDR3 size: 15 residues. Trimming took 0 bases from V and 5 from J; bases not matched to a gene: 7. The CDR3 nucleotides are TGTGCCTGGAGTGTAAGAACAGGGGGCACGGAGACCCAGTACTTC. Residues: CAWSVRTGGTETQYF.

The V call is TRBV18, the J call TRBJ2-2, with 12 bases aligning to TRBD1. V dropped 5 bases and J dropped 3; count of bases not matched to a gene: 4. CDR1 and CDR2 from the germline V gene are KGHSH and LQKENI. The CDR3 contains 16 residues. CDR3 in amino acids: CASSGDRGRDTGELFF. The CDR3 nucleotides read TGTGCCAGCTCAGGGGACAGGGGGCGAGACACCGGGGAGCTGTTTTTT.

This rearrangement joins TRBV5-6 to TRBJ2-6; D is uncertain. From germline, CDR1 is SGHDT and CDR2 YYEEEE. Trimming removed 4 bases at V and 2 bases at J, with 7 bases between. CDR3 size: 14 residues. The CDR3 protein is CASSTHTGANVLTF. The CDR3 region has the DNA TGTGCCAGCAGCACGCATACTGGGGCCAACGTCCTGACTTTC. Full variable domain (outside the CDR3, taken from reference TRBV5-6 and TRBJ2-6): DAGVTQSPTHLIKTRGQQVTLRCSPKSGHDTVSWYQQALGQGPQFIFQYYEEEERQRGNFPDRFSGHQFPNYSSELNVNALLLGDSALYLCASSTHTGANVLTFGAGSRLTVL.

The rearrangement links TRBV11-2 to TRBJ2-7; 7 bases are a match to TRBD2. CDR1 is SGHAT and CDR2 is FQNNGV in the germline V gene. CDR3 length: 15 residues. V lost 4 bases and J lost 3; bases outside the gene matches: 9. The CDR3 sequence: CASSSSLPGGYEQYF. DNA for the CDR3: TGTGCCAGCAGCTCATCCCTTCCGGGGGGCTACGAGCAGTACTTC.

The chain combines TRBV19 with TRBJ2-3; D unresolved. The germline gives CDR1 LNHDA, CDR2 SQIVND (reference sequence). This CDR3 is built from 14 residues. V lost 7 bases to trimming and J lost 4 bases, with 15 bases between them. CDR3 protein: CASKRSLGADTQYF. The CDR3 bases are TGTGCCAGTAAGAGGTCCCTAGGAGCAGATACGCAGTATTTT.

The rearrangement links TRBV5-4 to TRBJ2-7, with 8 bases lining up with TRBD1. This CDR3 is built from 15 residues. V was clipped by 5 bases and J by 0 bases; unmatched bases: 7. CDR1 is SGHNT and CDR2 is YYREEE in the germline V gene (reference sequence). In DNA form, the CDR3 reads TGTGCCAGCAGTGTACAGGGGGAGAGCTCCTACGAGCAGTACTTC. It is translated as CASSVQGESSYEQYF.

The V and J genes are TRBV4-3 and TRBJ2-1; 8 bases align to TRBD1. The CDR3 sequence is 15 residues long. CDR1 is LGHNA, CDR2 YSLEER, per germline. V lost 4 bases, J lost 5 bases, and 7 bases stayed unmatched. The CDR3 DNA is TGCGCCAGCAGCCTCGACCAGGGGGCCCACAATGAGCAGTTCTTC. Its protein is CASSLDQGAHNEQFF.

The CDR3 coding sequence is TGTGCCAGCAGCTTAGCAAGGCAGGGGACTGAAGCTTTCTTT. This encodes CASSLARQGTEAFF. The rearrangement uses TRBV7-2 and TRBJ1-1; possibly TRBD1 for D (6 bases). V gave up 0 bases and J gave up 5 bases, with 10 bases separating them. From germline, CDR1 is SGHTA and CDR2 FQGNSA. The length of the CDR3 is 14 residues.

This clone was detected a few times. The chain couples TRBV5-6 to TRBJ1-1; TRBD1 is a possible D gene (5 bases). Trimming took 4 bases from V and 0 from J, leaving 16 bases between them. Germline loops: CDR1 SGHDT, CDR2 YYEEEE. The CDR3 is 16 amino acids. Here the CDR3 reads CASSALQVLMNTEAFF. CDR3 DNA sequence: TGTGCCAGCAGCGCCTTACAGGTTCTCATGAACACTGAAGCTTTCTTT.

Only a few counts were recorded for this clone. The rearrangement joins TRBV19 to TRBJ1-5, with D unclear. Germline V lookup: CDR1 LNHDA, CDR2 SQIVND (reference sequence). V was pared by 6 bases and J by 6 bases, with 9 bases between. The CDR3 has 12 amino acids. The CDR3 loop is CASSFTSQPQHF. The DNA for the CDR3 is TGTGCCAGTAGCTTCACGAGTCAGCCCCAGCATTTT.

The CDR3 DNA reads as TGCAGCGGTGTGACAGGGTATAATTCACCCCTCCACTTT. It translates to CSGVTGYNSPLHF. V is TRBV29-1 and J is TRBJ1-6; 7 bases align to TRBD1. This CDR3 contains 13 residues. Germline V gene sequence: CDR1 SQVTM, CDR2 ANQGSEA. V dropped 7 bases and J dropped 4; count of bases not matched to a gene: 4.

J is TRBJ2-5 and V is TRBV10-3, with 12 bases matching TRBD2. This CDR3 is built from 15 residues. Germline values: CDR1 ENHRY, CDR2 SYGVKD. Losses at the gene ends were 6 bases for V and 5 bases for J; bases not matched to a gene: 7. CDR3 amino acids: CAISSLAGGEETQYF. The CDR3 DNA sequence: TGTGCCATCAGCTCCCTAGCGGGGGGGGAGGAGACCCAGTACTTC.

The rearrangement joins TRBV4-1 to TRBJ1-3, with D possibly being TRBD1 (5 bases). The CDR3 totals 16 residues. Trimming took off 0 bases at V and 0 bases at J, with 9 bases between the two ends. CDR1 is MGHRA, CDR2 YSYEKL, per germline. CDR3 sequence: CASSQDMGGSGNTIYF. The CDR3 DNA sequence: TGCGCCAGCAGCCAAGATATGGGGGGCTCTGGAAACACCATATATTTT.

The chain joins TRBV7-3 to TRBJ2-1; a weak D match, TRBD2 (5 bases). The germline gives CDR1 SGHTA, CDR2 FQGTGA. CDR3 length: 14 residues. V was shortened by 6 bases and J by 5 bases, with 14 bases between the two germline ends. Here the CDR3 DNA reads TGTGCCAGCAGTACTGCCGGGAATGACAATGAGCAGTTCTTC. Encoded protein: CASSTAGNDNEQFF.

Here the CDR3 reads CASSFEDIAFF. CDR3 DNA: TGTGCCAGCAGCTTTGAGGATATAGCTTTCTTT. The chain carries TRBV12-1 and TRBJ1-1. TRBV12-1 is given as a pseudogene. The CDR3 runs to 11 residues.